The 16 T cell receptor beta chains given below trace back to one sample, sequenced in a study of technical replicates of blood from a handful of donors. Here immunoSEQ multiplex PCR was the method, and the copy in TCRdb shows in-frame clones only, minus some. The table has more than 65,000 clones, about 94% seen once. The specimen sequenced was T cells isolated from PBMCs. These receptor sequences come from a human donor in good health.

This chain joins TRBV28 and TRBJ1-2; D unresolved. This CDR3 is 14 amino acids long. Deletions cut 7 bases from V and 7 bases from J, with 19 bases between. Germline V gene sequence: CDR1 MDHEN, CDR2 SYDVKM. The CDR3 sequence: CASMGAEAAFGYTF. The CDR3 nucleotides are TGTGCCAGCATGGGAGCAGAAGCGGCCTTTGGCTACACCTTC.

The chain uses TRBV28 and TRBJ2-7; D unresolved. This CDR3 has 13 amino acids. Trimming cost V 3 bases and J 2 bases, with 8 bases left between them. The germline gives CDR1 MDHEN, CDR2 SYDVKM. CDR3 nucleotides: TGTGCCAGCAGTTTTAACACCCCCTACGAGCAGTACTTC. Protein product: CASSFNTPYEQYF.

This clone was seen just once. V gene TRBV28 combines with J gene TRBJ1-1, with D tentatively TRBD1 (5 bases). Trimming removed 7 bases at V and 0 bases at J, with 15 bases between. The CDR3 has 15 amino acids. Germline CDR1 reads MDHEN; CDR2 reads SYDVKM. CDR3 residues: CASTNIGGMNTEAFF. CDR3 bases: TGTGCCAGCACAAACATCGGGGGTATGAACACTGAAGCTTTCTTT.

The chain joins TRBV9 to TRBJ2-7; 8 nucleotides line up with TRBD2. The germline CDR1 and CDR2 sequences are SGDLS and YYNGEE. CDR3 length equals 15 residues. The V and J ends lost 4 bases and 0 bases, in that order; junction bases with no gene match: 6. The CDR3 sequence: CASSPRLAFSYEQYF. The CDR3 bases are TGTGCCAGCAGCCCCAGACTAGCGTTCTCCTACGAGCAGTACTTC.

V usage is TRBV21-1 and J usage is TRBJ2-3; the table calls TRBD1, which could not be checked here. TRBV21-1 is shown as a pseudogene. The CDR3 runs 16 residues. CDR3 bases: TGTGCCAGCAGCAATAGGGGGTGTGTGGGCACAGATACGCAGTATTTT. This translates into CASSNRGCVGTDTQYF.

The rearrangement joins TRBV6-1 to TRBJ1-5; unclear D gene. Germline V gives CDR1 MNHNS, CDR2 SASEGT. This CDR3 comprises 15 residues. The V end lost 2 bases, the J end lost 0 bases, and 8 bases lay between the germline ends. CDR3 coding DNA: TGTGCCAGCAGTGAATACGGTTATAGCAATCAGCCCCAGCATTTT. This encodes CASSEYGYSNQPQHF.

This chain joins TRBV28 and TRBJ2-7; 7 bases fit TRBD2. J gave up 2 bases and V 3 bases, and 7 bases lay outside the gene matches. This CDR3 has 15 amino acids. Germline V CDR1 and CDR2: MDHEN, SYDVKM. CDR3 sequence reads: CASSLHWGGPYEQYF. The CDR3 DNA follows: TGTGCCAGCAGTTTGCATTGGGGAGGGCCCTACGAGCAGTACTTC.

The J gene is TRBJ2-1, the V gene TRBV10-3; D is ambiguous. Trimming took off 4 bases at V and 6 bases at J, with 4 bases between the two ends. This CDR3 is 11 amino acids long. Germline CDR1 is ENHRY and CDR2 is SYGVKD. CDR3 amino acids: CAISAGNEQFF. The DNA for the CDR3 is TGTGCCATCAGTGCCGGCAATGAGCAGTTCTTC.

The chain employs TRBV19 and TRBJ1-5; 11 bases fit TRBD1. The junction had 7 bases not matched to a gene; V was cut back by 3 bases and J by 0 bases. Germline CDR1 and CDR2: LNHDA and SQIVND (reference sequence). The CDR3 has 18 amino acids. CDR3 residues: CASSMFGTGGYSNQPQHF. In DNA, the CDR3 is TGTGCCAGTAGTATGTTCGGGACAGGGGGATATAGCAATCAGCCCCAGCATTTT. Full variable domain (rest looked up from reference TRBV19 and TRBJ1-5): DGGITQSPKYLFRKEGQNVTLSCEQNLNHDAMYWYRQDPGQGLRLIYYSQIVNDFQKGDIAEGYSVSREKKESFPLTVTSAQKNPTAFYLCASSMFGTGGYSNQPQHFGDGTRLSIL.

As regards this clone: The junction shows a germline mismatch at one end, possibly a read error. The V and J genes are TRBV12-5 and TRBJ1-2; D is undetermined. The CDR3 is 11 amino acids. Per the germline V gene, CDR1 is LGHNT and CDR2 is FRNRAP. CDR3 nucleotide sequence: TGTGCTAGTGGTTTGGGCGCCCGGTATGCCTTC. It yields the protein CASGLGARYAF. The entire variable domain, with the rest obtained from reference TRBV12-5 and TRBJ1-2, is as follows: DARVTQTPRHKVTEMGQEVTMRCQPILGHNTVFWYRQTMMQGLELLAYFRNRAPLDDSGMPKDRFSAEMPDATLATLKIQPSEPRDSAVYFCASGLGARYAFGSGTRLTVV.

In its sample, this clone was seen once. CDR3 sequence: CASIGTSAEQYF. Written as DNA, the CDR3 is TGTGCCAGCATTGGGACTAGCGCCGAGCAGTACTTC. The chain has TRBV7-9 and TRBJ2-7, with TRBD2 matching over 10 bases. This CDR3 has 12 amino acids. Germline V gene lookup returns CDR1 SEHNR and CDR2 FQNEAQ (reference sequence). Trimming took 7 bases from V and 6 from J; bases not matched to a gene: 3.

V usage is TRBV30 and J usage is TRBJ2-2; possible D gene TRBD2, 5 bases. CDR3 length equals 13 residues. Germline CDR1 and CDR2: GTSNPN and SVGIG (reference sequence). V was cut by 3 bases and J by 4 bases, with 9 bases left in between. The CDR3 loop is CAWSRDGTGELFF. The CDR3 bases are TGTGCCTGGAGCCGGGATGGCACCGGGGAGCTGTTTTTT.

The chain uses TRBV7-6 and TRBJ2-1; 9 bases line up with TRBD2. Germline CDR1 SGHVS, CDR2 FNYEAQ. V dropped 0 bases and J dropped 8; count of bases not matched to a gene: 11. CDR3 length: 17 residues. The CDR3 sequence: CASSLAESGLAFDEQFF. In nucleotides, the CDR3 is TGTGCCAGCAGCTTAGCGGAGTCGGGACTAGCTTTTGATGAGCAGTTCTTC.

V is TRBV6-1 and J is TRBJ2-3; 10 nucleotides match TRBD2. This CDR3 has 18 amino acids. CDR1 and CDR2 (germline): MNHNS, SASEGT. The junction had 11 bases not matched to a gene; V was cut back by 3 bases and J by 2 bases. The CDR3 region is CASSERAGGLPHTDTQYF. CDR3 nucleotides: TGTGCCAGCAGTGAGCGAGCGGGGGGGCTCCCCCACACAGATACGCAGTATTTT.

The chain joins TRBV4-2 to TRBJ2-3, with TRBD2 matching 7 bases. The CDR3 runs 16 residues. Trimming at V came to 4 bases and at J to 6 bases, leaving 13 bases not matched to a gene. Germline assignment: CDR1 LGHNA and CDR2 YNFKEQ. CDR3 in amino acids: CASSPRISGGGDTQYF. CDR3 DNA sequence: TGTGCCAGCAGCCCCAGAATATCGGGGGGTGGGGATACGCAGTATTTT.

This chain uses TRBV6-5 with TRBJ2-1, with a tentative D call TRBD2 (5 bases). With 2 bases removed from V and 8 bases from J, the gap between germline ends came to 16 bases. The CDR3 is 15 amino acids. Germline loops: CDR1 MNHEY, CDR2 SVGAGI. The CDR3 sequence: CASSYQTTNQDEQFF. CDR3 nucleotide sequence: TGTGCCAGCAGTTACCAAACGACTAATCAGGATGAGCAGTTCTTC.